The present T cell receptor (beta chain) was sequenced within a study of T cell responses to AZD1222 COVID-19 vaccine. Study-wide findings and caveats: Repertoires in all cases were sampled only once the peak T cell response had passed. Regions left unmutated in variants are reportedly the target of nearly half of spike-specific TCRs. White British donors predominated, females outnumbered males, and clonal diversity was possibly underestimated.

Notes on this clone: Antigen: not known.

This table comes from immunoSEQ multiplex PCR, and its TCRdb copy is limited to in-frame clones, with some not included. Of around 110,000 clones in the sample, 92% are singletons; the top ten hold around 8.6%. CDR1 is LNHDA, CDR2 SQIVND, per germline (reference sequence). The CDR3 spans 14 residues. V was clipped by 5 bases and J by 4 bases; unmatched bases: 7. This chain links TRBV19 with TRBJ1-2; TRBD1 matches 7 bases. This specimen consisted of peripheral blood, obtained 28 days after the second AZD1222 dose. The clonotype originates from an adult who received the AZD1222 COVID-19 vaccine. The CDR3 DNA reads as TGTGCCAGTAGTCAAACGGGACAGCTCTATGGCTACACCTTC. This sequence encodes CASSQTGQLYGYTF.